The next 20 T cell receptor beta chains were all read from a single sample in a study of shared clonotypes between healthy human individuals. TCRdb keeps only in-frame clones here, not all; method: immunoSEQ multiplex PCR. The data show under 1 million clones, around 96% seen once. Naive CD8 cells, CD45RO-negative and positively selected for CCR7, excluded terminally differentiated effector memory CD45RA+ cells. Sequencing was done on a sample of naive CD8+ T cells sorted from blood. The receptors originated from a young man in good health.

The rearrangement uses TRBV28 and TRBJ2-1; 13 nucleotides align to TRBD2. The CDR3 has 14 residues. Germline values: CDR1 MDHEN, CDR2 SYDVKM. Unmatched junction bases numbered 5, after V lost 5 bases and J lost 10 bases. CDR3 nucleotide sequence: TGTGCCAGCAGTCCTGGACTAGCGGGAGACGAGCAGTTCTTC. It is translated as CASSPGLAGDEQFF.

This rearrangement joins TRBV27 to TRBJ2-5; TRBD2 matches 7 bases. The germline V gene encodes CDR1 MNHEY and CDR2 SMNVEV (reference sequence). Trimming took 6 bases from V and 5 from J; bases not matched to a gene: 15. The CDR3 runs to 16 residues. CDR3 in amino acids: CASRTLVGGSSETQYF. The CDR3 DNA reads TGTGCCAGCAGGACCCTGGTGGGCGGGAGCAGTGAGACCCAGTACTTC.

The chain employs TRBV6-1 and TRBJ2-7, with a weak D call TRBD1 (6 bases). The germline V gene encodes CDR1 MNHNS and CDR2 SASEGT. The CDR3 is 12 residues long. Trimming cost V 7 bases and J 3 bases, with 10 bases left between them. CDR3 protein: CASIGDNYEQYF. CDR3 coding DNA: TGTGCCAGCATTGGGGACAACTACGAGCAGTACTTC.

The rearrangement uses TRBV6-5 and TRBJ2-1; D possibly corresponds to TRBD1 (6 bases). This CDR3 spans 16 amino acids. Germline loops: CDR1 MNHEY, CDR2 SVGAGI. V gave up 0 bases and J gave up 9 bases, with 18 bases separating them. The CDR3 protein is CASSYSPGTLSGEQFF. The CDR3 DNA reads TGTGCCAGCAGTTACTCTCCGGGGACATTGTCTGGTGAGCAGTTCTTC.

The chain joins TRBV6-5 to TRBJ1-2, with no clear D. CDR3 length: 15 amino acids. Germline values: CDR1 MNHEY, CDR2 SVGAGI. The germline V and J ends were trimmed by 6 bases and 0 bases, with 14 bases remaining between them. Here the CDR3 reads CASSPVQRTNYGYTF. The CDR3 DNA reads as TGTGCCAGCAGCCCCGTGCAGCGGACTAACTATGGCTACACCTTC.

The count of this clone is one. The rearrangement links TRBV27 to TRBJ2-7; D unclear. The CDR3 sequence is 13 residues long. Germline assignment: CDR1 MNHEY and CDR2 SMNVEV (reference sequence). Trimming pared 3 bases from V and 2 bases from J, leaving 8 bases between. CDR3: CASSFRPAYEQYF. CDR3 nucleotide sequence: TGTGCCAGCAGTTTTAGGCCAGCCTACGAGCAGTACTTC.

The V call is TRBV10-1, the J call TRBJ1-1, with D hard to call. Germline V lookup: CDR1 WNHNN, CDR2 SYGVQD (reference sequence). Trimming pared 0 bases from V and 4 bases from J, leaving 9 bases between. The CDR3 has 14 residues. CDR3 residues: CASSESLRSTEAFF. CDR3 in DNA: TGCGCCAGCAGTGAGTCCTTGAGGAGCACTGAAGCTTTCTTT.

The chain joins TRBV5-1 to TRBJ2-3; D ambiguous. Looked up from germline, CDR1 is SGHRS and CDR2 is YFSETQ. V lost 4 bases and J 2 bases, leaving 11 bases between the germline ends. CDR3 size: 14 residues. CDR3 region: CASSPLGHTDTQYF. The CDR3 nucleotides read TGCGCCAGCAGCCCCCTCGGTCACACAGATACGCAGTATTTT.

For the CDR3, the DNA is TGTGCCAGCAGTTTAGTAGGGATGAACACTGAAGCTTTCTTT. Encoded protein: CASSLVGMNTEAFF. V and J are TRBV28 and TRBJ1-1; D unresolved. Germline CDR1 reads MDHEN; CDR2 reads SYDVKM. This CDR3 has 14 residues. V lost 2 bases, J lost 0 bases, and 7 bases lay in between.

The CDR3 nucleotides read TGTGCCAGCAGGGACCTTCGGGGCAATCAGCCCCAGCATTTT. Protein: CASRDLRGNQPQHF. The chain employs TRBV6-5 and TRBJ1-5; no firm D call. The V gene lost 6 bases and the J gene lost 2 bases, with 11 bases spanning the gap. This CDR3 is 14 amino acids long. CDR1 is MNHEY, CDR2 SVGAGI, per germline.

V and J are TRBV7-3 and TRBJ2-1; 7 nucleotides align to TRBD2. The V and J ends lost 5 bases and 6 bases, in that order; junction bases with no gene match: 13. Germline values: CDR1 SGHTA, CDR2 FQGTGA. There are 16 residues in the CDR3. The CDR3, as DNA: TGTGCCAGCAGCCTGGATGGGCGGGAGTGGCGCAATGAGCAGTTCTTC. Amino acid sequence: CASSLDGREWRNEQFF.

The chain carries TRBV11-2 and TRBJ2-7; D is possibly TRBD1 or TRBD2 (5 bases each). The CDR3 contains 14 residues. The V and J ends lost 11 bases and 0 bases respectively, with 17 bases between them. Germline loops: CDR1 SGHAT, CDR2 FQNNGV. The CDR3, as DNA: TGTGCCTCCTTCGGGGCGGAGAGCTCCTACGAGCAGTACTTC. Translation: CASFGAESSYEQYF.

A single count supports this clone. Other nucleotide sequences from this sample produce the same CDR3. The V and J genes are TRBV7-9 and TRBJ2-7; D possibly corresponds to TRBD2 (5 bases). Germline CDR1 and CDR2: SEHNR and FQNEAQ (reference sequence). CDR3 size: 13 residues. V lost 3 bases, J lost 2 bases, and 8 bases lay in between. CDR3 loop: CASSLGDTYEQYF. The CDR3 nucleotides are TGTGCCAGCAGCTTGGGAGACACCTACGAGCAGTACTTC.

The chain is built from TRBV7-2 and TRBJ2-5, with D possibly called TRBD1 or TRBD2 (5 bases each). This CDR3 has 15 residues. V lost 6 bases, J lost 5 bases, and 19 bases lay in between. Germline V CDR1 and CDR2: SGHTA, FQGNSA. CDR3 DNA: TGTGCCAGCAGACTAGTGGACACGTTATACGAGACCCAGTACTTC. The encoded protein is CASRLVDTLYETQYF. Together with reference TRBV7-2 and TRBJ2-5, the CDR3 gives the full variable domain: GAGVSQSPSNKVTEKGKDVELRCDPISGHTALYWYRQSLGQGLEFLIYFQGNSAPDKSGLPSDRFSAERTGGSVSTLTIQRTQQEDSAVYLCASRLVDTLYETQYFGPGTRLLVL.

The rearrangement joins TRBV7-3 to TRBJ2-1, with 7 bases that match TRBD2. V lost 6 bases, J lost 8 bases, and 10 bases stayed unmatched. Per the germline V gene, CDR1 is SGHTA and CDR2 is FQGTGA. CDR3 length: 14 residues. The DNA of the CDR3 is TGTGCCAGCAGTTCCCCGGGACTACCTGATGAGCAGTTCTTC. This codes for CASSSPGLPDEQFF.

This chain uses TRBV2 with TRBJ2-3; 7 bases line up with TRBD1. The CDR3 covers 18 residues. V gave up 2 bases and J gave up 2 bases; unmatched junction bases: 13. CDR1 and CDR2 (germline): SNHLY, FYNNEI. CDR3 bases: TGTGCCAGCAGTGAAACTGAGGGGGCCTTACCTAACACAGATACGCAGTATTTT. It yields the protein CASSETEGALPNTDTQYF.

This rearrangement joins TRBV11-2 to TRBJ2-5; possibly TRBD1 for D (5 bases). V lost 5 bases and J lost 5, with 12 bases in between. In germline, CDR1 is SGHAT, CDR2 FQNNGV. CDR3 length equals 13 residues. In nucleotides, the CDR3 is TGTGCCAGCAGCGCAGGGTTCTTGGAGACCCAGTACTTC. Its translation is CASSAGFLETQYF.

The chain carries TRBV5-1 and TRBJ2-7; D is uncertain. This CDR3 has 12 residues. Trimming took off 0 bases at V and 6 bases at J, with 7 bases between the two ends. Germline CDR1 is SGHRS and CDR2 is YFSETQ. CDR3 region: CASSLDYGEQYF. DNA of the CDR3: TGCGCCAGCAGCTTGGACTATGGCGAGCAGTACTTC.

V is TRBV28 and J is TRBJ2-1; possible D gene TRBD2, 6 bases. V lost 7 bases to trimming and J lost 3 bases, with 16 bases between them. The V gene's germline CDR1 is MDHEN and CDR2 SYDVKM. The CDR3 has 15 residues. CDR3 nucleotides: TGTGCCAGCACCCTTTTACCCGGGGGCTACAATGAGCAGTTCTTC. Its protein is CASTLLPGGYNEQFF.

The chain joins TRBV4-1 to TRBJ2-5; D is possibly TRBD2 (5 bases). Germline assignment: CDR1 MGHRA and CDR2 YSYEKL. This CDR3 spans 15 amino acids. Trimming stripped 1 base from V and 2 bases from J, with 11 bases between. The CDR3 DNA is TGCGCCAGCAGCCAAGTCCAGAGGGCTCAAGAGACCCAGTACTTC. Amino acid sequence: CASSQVQRAQETQYF.